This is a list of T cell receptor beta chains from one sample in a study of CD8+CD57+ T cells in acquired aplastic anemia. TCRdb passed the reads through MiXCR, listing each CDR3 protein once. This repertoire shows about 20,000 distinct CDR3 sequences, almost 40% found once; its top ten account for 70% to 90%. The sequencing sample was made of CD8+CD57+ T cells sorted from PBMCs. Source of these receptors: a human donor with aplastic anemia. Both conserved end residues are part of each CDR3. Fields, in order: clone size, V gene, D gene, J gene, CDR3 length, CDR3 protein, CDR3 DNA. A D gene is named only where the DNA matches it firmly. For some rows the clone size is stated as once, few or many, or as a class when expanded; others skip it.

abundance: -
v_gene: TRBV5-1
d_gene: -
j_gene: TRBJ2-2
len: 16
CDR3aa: CASSLGGGAYTGELFF
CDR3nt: TGCGCCAGCAGCTTGGGTGGCGGGGCCTACACCGGGGAGCTGTTTTTT

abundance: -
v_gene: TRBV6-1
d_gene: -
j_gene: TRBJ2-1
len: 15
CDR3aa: CASSLVGGALNEQFF
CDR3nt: TGTGCCAGCAGTCTGGTTGGGGGGGCCCTCAATGAGCAGTTCTTC

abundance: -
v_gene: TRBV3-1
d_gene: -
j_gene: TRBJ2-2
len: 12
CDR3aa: CASSPTGGELFF
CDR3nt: TGTGCCAGCAGTCCGACCGGTGGGGAGCTGTTTTTT

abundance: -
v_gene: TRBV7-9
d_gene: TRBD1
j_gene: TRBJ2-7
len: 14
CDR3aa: CASSYDRASAEQYF
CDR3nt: TGTGCCAGCAGCTACGACAGGGCTTCGGCCGAGCAGTACTTC

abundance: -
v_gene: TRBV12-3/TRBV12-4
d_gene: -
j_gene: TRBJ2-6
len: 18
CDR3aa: CASSLAGARGGGANVLTF
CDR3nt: TGTGCCAGCAGTTTAGCGGGCGCGCGGGGCGGTGGGGCCAACGTCCTGACTTTC

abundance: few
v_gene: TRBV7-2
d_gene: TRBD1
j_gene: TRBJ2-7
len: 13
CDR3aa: CASSRDRNYEQYF
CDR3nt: TGTGCCAGCAGCCGGGACAGGAACTACGAGCAGTACTTC

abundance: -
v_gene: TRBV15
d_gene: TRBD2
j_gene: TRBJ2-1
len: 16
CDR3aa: CATSREAGGAYNEQFF
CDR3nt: TGTGCCACCAGCAGAGAAGCGGGGGGAGCCTACAATGAGCAGTTCTTC

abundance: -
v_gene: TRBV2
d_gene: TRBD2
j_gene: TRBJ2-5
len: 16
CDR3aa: CASSSKTSGYQETQYF
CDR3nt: TGTGCCAGCAGCAGTAAGACTAGCGGGTACCAAGAGACCCAGTACTTC

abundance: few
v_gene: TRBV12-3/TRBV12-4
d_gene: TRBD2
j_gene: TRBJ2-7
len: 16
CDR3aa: CASSTGTSGYSYEQYF
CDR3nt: TGTGCCAGCAGTACCGGGACTAGCGGGTATTCCTACGAGCAGTACTTC

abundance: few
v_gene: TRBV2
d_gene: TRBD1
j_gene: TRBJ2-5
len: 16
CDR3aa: CASSEVGTGVGETQYF
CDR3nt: TGTGCCAGCAGTGAAGTCGGGACAGGGGTTGGAGAGACCCAGTACTTC

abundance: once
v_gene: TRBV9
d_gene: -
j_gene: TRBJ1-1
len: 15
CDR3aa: CASSVSLEGNTEAFF
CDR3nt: TGTGCCAGCAGCGTATCCCTGGAGGGGAACACTGAAGCTTTCTTT

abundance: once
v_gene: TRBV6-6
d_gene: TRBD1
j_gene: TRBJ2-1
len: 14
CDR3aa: CACKDRGSNNEQFF
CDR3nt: TGTGCCTGCAAGGACAGGGGGTCGAACAATGAGCAGTTCTTC

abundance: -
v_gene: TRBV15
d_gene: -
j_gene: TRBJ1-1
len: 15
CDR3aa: CATSRGWGTDTEAFF
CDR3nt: TGTGCCACCAGCAGAGGTTGGGGCACAGACACTGAAGCTTTCTTT

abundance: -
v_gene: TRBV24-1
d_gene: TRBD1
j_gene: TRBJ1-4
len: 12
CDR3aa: CATRDSNEILFF
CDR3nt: TGTGCCACCCGGGACAGTAATGAAATACTGTTTTTT

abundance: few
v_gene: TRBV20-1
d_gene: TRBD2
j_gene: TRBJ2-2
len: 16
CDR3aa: CSARDFSGVNTGELFF
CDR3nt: TGCAGTGCTAGAGATTTTAGCGGGGTAAACACCGGGGAGCTGTTTTTT

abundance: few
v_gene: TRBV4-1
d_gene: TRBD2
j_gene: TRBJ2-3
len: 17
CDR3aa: CASSPLTSGGYTDTQYF
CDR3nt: TGCGCCAGCAGCCCACTGACTAGCGGGGGCTACACAGATACGCAGTATTTT

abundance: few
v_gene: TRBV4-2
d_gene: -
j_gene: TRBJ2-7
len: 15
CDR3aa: CASKRDPRGLGEQYF
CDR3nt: TGTGCCAGCAAAAGGGACCCCCGGGGTCTGGGTGAGCAGTACTTC

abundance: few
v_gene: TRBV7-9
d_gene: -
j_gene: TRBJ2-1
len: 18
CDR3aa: CASSSPLSAPTSYNEQFF
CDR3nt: TGTGCCAGCAGCTCGCCCCTGAGCGCCCCAACCTCCTACAATGAGCAGTTCTTC

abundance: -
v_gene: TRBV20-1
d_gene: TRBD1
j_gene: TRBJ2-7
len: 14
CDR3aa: CSAKHGQGTYEQYF
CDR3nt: TGCAGTGCTAAGCATGGACAGGGTACCTACGAGCAGTACTTC

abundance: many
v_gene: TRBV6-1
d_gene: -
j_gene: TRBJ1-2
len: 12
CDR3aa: CASGGGGAGYTF
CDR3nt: TGTGCCAGCGGGGGGGGGGGAGCTGGCTACACCTTC

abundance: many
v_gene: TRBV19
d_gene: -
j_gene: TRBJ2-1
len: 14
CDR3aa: CASTTGTLYNEQFF
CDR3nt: TGTGCCAGTACCACAGGGACCCTATACAATGAGCAGTTCTTC

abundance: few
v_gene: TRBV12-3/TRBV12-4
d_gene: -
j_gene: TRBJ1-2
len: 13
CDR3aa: CASRNPGSYGYTF
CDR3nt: TGTGCCAGCCGTAATCCTGGGTCCTATGGCTACACCTTC

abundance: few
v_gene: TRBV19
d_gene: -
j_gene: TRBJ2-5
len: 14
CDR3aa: CASSITAIQETQYF
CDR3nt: TGTGCCAGTAGTATAACAGCGATTCAAGAGACCCAGTACTTC

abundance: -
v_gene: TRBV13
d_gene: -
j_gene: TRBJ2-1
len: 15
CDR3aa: CASSLGGASYNEQFF
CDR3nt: TGTGCCAGCAGCTTAGGGGGGGCTTCCTACAATGAGCAGTTCTTC

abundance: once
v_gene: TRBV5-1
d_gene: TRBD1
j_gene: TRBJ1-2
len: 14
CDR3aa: CASSLLGQAGGYTF
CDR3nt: TGCGCCAGCAGCCTGTTAGGACAGGCGGGTGGCTACACCTTC